This TCR beta chain was retrieved from a study of prognosis after radiotherapy for stage I lung cancer. For the study at large: Aged about 53 to 84 years, with a median of approximately 74 years, the patients were 13 men and more than 5 women. Across the cohort, concurrent therapy accompanying stereotactic body radiotherapy was administered to no patient.

Germline values: CDR1 SGHAT, CDR2 FQNNGV. This CDR3 region has 15 residues. The V end was cut by 0 bases, the J end by 2 bases, with 9 bases between. TCR beta CDR3 amplification from genomic DNA was performed by two-round multiplex PCR. The use of primers specific to each TRBV and TRBJ gene characterized first-round PCR. TCRdb processed the multiplex PCR reads anew with MiXCR; each CDR3 protein has one entry. The repertoire holds about 15,000 distinct CDR3 sequences, with about 18% as singletons. Ten or more counts support this clonotype. Antigen: not known. The study, taken as a whole, reports: Reports indicated that TRBV and TRBJ gene usage differed between patients with and without metastases, including differences in nine V and a couple of J genes after SBRT.

The specimen comprised PBMCs, sampled before or after stereotactic body radiation therapy (not recorded which). The chain is built from TRBV11-2 and TRBJ2-3; D unresolved. This sequence originates from a donor of 50 years or more with non-small cell lung cancer. Here the CDR3 reads CASSLEYGLTDTQYF. The CDR3 region has the DNA TGTGCCAGCAGCTTAGAATATGGCCTCACAGATACGCAGTATTTT.